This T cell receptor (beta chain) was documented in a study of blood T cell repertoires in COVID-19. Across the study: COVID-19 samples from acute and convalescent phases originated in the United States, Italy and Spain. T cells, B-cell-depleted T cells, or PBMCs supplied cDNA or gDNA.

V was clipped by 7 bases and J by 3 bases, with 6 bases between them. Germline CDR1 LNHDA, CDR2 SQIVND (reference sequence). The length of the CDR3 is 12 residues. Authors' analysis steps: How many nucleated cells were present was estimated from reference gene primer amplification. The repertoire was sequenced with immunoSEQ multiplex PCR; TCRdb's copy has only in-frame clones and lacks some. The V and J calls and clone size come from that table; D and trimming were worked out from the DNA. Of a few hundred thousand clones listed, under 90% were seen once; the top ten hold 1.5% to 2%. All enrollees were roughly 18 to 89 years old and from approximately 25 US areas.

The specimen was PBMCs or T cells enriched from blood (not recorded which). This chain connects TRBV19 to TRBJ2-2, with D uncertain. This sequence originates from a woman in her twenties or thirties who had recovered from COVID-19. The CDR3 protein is CASTRYTGELFF. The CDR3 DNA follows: TGTGCCAGTACTCGGTACACCGGGGAGCTGTTTTTT.